What follows is one TCR beta chain and its context. Its antigen is unknown. Before sequencing took place, the ViraFEST assay used viral peptide pools to expand antigen-specific CD4+ T cells. Cultured cells yielded isolated CD4+ T cells after 10 to 11 days. Participants received two doses of either the BNT162b2 or mRNA-1273 vaccine. No vaccinee had earlier SARS-CoV-2 infection, and nucleocapsid antibodies were negative. After fewer than 2.5 million PBMC were placed in each well, they were cultured with approximately 10 IU/ml IL-2 and around 10 ug/ml peptides. Clones were read by immunoSEQ multiplex PCR, and TCRdb kept only the in-frame ones, dropping some. The sample lists approximately 30,000 clones, approximately 68% occurring once. Germline assignment: CDR1 MNHEY and CDR2 SVGAGI. This CDR3 is 14 amino acids long. Trimming left V 0 bases short and J 8 bases short, with 8 bases between. This entry comes from a study of vaccination effects on CD4 cells after COVID-19.

Regarding the study as a whole: Only a few convalescent patients and no early post-infection timepoints featured in the study.

The J gene is TRBJ1-6, the V gene TRBV6-5; D remains unclear. Here the sequenced sample was CD4+ T cells from PBMCs cultured with SARS-CoV-2 spike peptides, taken after COVID-19 vaccination. The origin of this receptor is a human donor who received a COVID-19 vaccine. The CDR3, as DNA: TGTGCCAGCAGTTACTCAGGGAAAGATTCACCCCTCCACTTT. It is translated as CASSYSGKDSPLHF.